These T cell receptor beta chains were read from a single sample in a study of T-cell reconstitution after alpha-beta-depleted transplantation in children. TCRdb passed the PCR reads through MiXCR, listing each CDR3 protein once. The data hold hundreds of thousands of distinct CDR3 sequences, with 13% observed a single time. The specimen comprised PBMCs, mostly from graft donor cells, sampled 360 days after TCRalphabeta/CD19-depleted stem cell transplant. The source is a male patient aged 10 to 17 who had a stem cell transplant for acute myeloid leukemia, so the T cells may come from the graft donor. CDR3s include the opening cysteine and the closing phenylalanine or tryptophan. Fields, in order: clone size, J gene, V gene, D gene, CDR3 DNA, CDR3 protein. A D gene is named only where the DNA matches it firmly. The listing skips clone size in some rows; elsewhere it reads once, few, many or a size class.

size: .; J: TRBJ2-5; V: TRBV6-5; D: .; DNA: TGTGCCAGCACCACCGGGGCTCGAGACCAGTACTTC; CDR3: CASTTGARDQYF
size: few; J: TRBJ2-1; V: TRBV3-1; D: TRBD1; DNA: TGTGCCAGCAGCCATTTTACCGGGACAGGGGGGGACAATGAGCAGTTCTTC; CDR3: CASSHFTGTGGDNEQFF
size: few; J: TRBJ2-2; V: TRBV6-2/TRBV6-3; D: TRBD2; DNA: TGTGCCAGCAGTTACCGAGGGACTAGCGGGAGGGGGAACACCGGGGAGCTGTTTTTT; CDR3: CASSYRGTSGRGNTGELFF
size: few; J: TRBJ2-1; V: TRBV30; D: TRBD2; DNA: TGTGCCTGGAGCCGAGGGACTAGCGGGAGGGATGAGCAGTTCTTC; CDR3: CAWSRGTSGRDEQFF
size: few; J: TRBJ2-1; V: TRBV14; D: TRBD2; DNA: TGTGCCAGCAGCCAAAGAGCGGGAGGTCAAGTCCCGCATGAGCAGTTCTTC; CDR3: CASSQRAGGQVPHEQFF
size: many; J: TRBJ2-3; V: TRBV24-1; D: .; DNA: TGTGCCACCAGTGATTGGTCCGGGACACTCACGTCAACAGATACGCAGTATTTT; CDR3: CATSDWSGTLTSTDTQYF
size: .; J: TRBJ2-5; V: TRBV20-1; D: TRBD2; DNA: TGCAGTGCCGGCGGGGGGCTTGTGGGAGAGACCCAGTACTTC; CDR3: CSAGGGLVGETQYF
size: many; J: TRBJ1-1; V: TRBV5-1; D: .; DNA: TGCGCCAGCAGCCACGGCGGGAACACTGAAGCTTTCTTT; CDR3: CASSHGGNTEAFF
size: many; J: TRBJ2-1; V: TRBV19; D: TRBD2; DNA: TGTGCCAGTAGTGCCCCCCTGACTAGCGGACTCTACAATGAGCAGTTCTTC; CDR3: CASSAPLTSGLYNEQFF
size: few; J: TRBJ2-7; V: TRBV28; D: TRBD2; DNA: TGTGCCAGCAGCCAACTAGCGGGAGGTACCTACGAGCAGTACTTC; CDR3: CASSQLAGGTYEQYF
size: .; J: TRBJ1-5; V: TRBV7-2; D: .; DNA: TGTGCCAGCAGCTTAGTTGGCCGGATCAATCAGCCCCAGCATTTT; CDR3: CASSLVGRINQPQHF
size: many; J: TRBJ2-1; V: TRBV7-2; D: TRBD2; DNA: TGTGCCAGCAGCTTAGCGCGTAGCGGGAGGAAAAGCTCCTACAATGAGCAGTTCTTC; CDR3: CASSLARSGRKSSYNEQFF
size: many; J: TRBJ2-2; V: TRBV9; D: TRBD2; DNA: TGTGCCAGCAGCGTAGTAGCGGGAGCGAACACCGGGGAGCTGTTTTTT; CDR3: CASSVVAGANTGELFF
size: .; J: TRBJ2-2; V: TRBV28; D: TRBD2; DNA: TGTGCCAGCAGTTTTATCCTCGGACTAGCCGACACCGGGGAGCTGTTTTTT; CDR3: CASSFILGLADTGELFF
size: few; J: TRBJ2-7; V: TRBV10-3; D: TRBD2; DNA: TGTGCCATCAGTGAAAAAAGACTAGCCTCCTACGAGCAGTACTTC; CDR3: CAISEKRLASYEQYF
size: .; J: TRBJ2-1; V: TRBV12-3/TRBV12-4; D: TRBD2; DNA: TGTGCCAGCAGTTTAGCCCCGGGACTAGCTCCGCGTTTCTTC; CDR3: CASSLAPGLAPRFF
size: few; J: TRBJ2-5; V: TRBV12-3/TRBV12-4; D: TRBD2; DNA: TGTGCCAGCAGTCCCCGACAGGGCCCCCGACTAGCGGGTGAGACCCAGTACTTC; CDR3: CASSPRQGPRLAGETQYF
size: .; J: TRBJ2-2; V: TRBV27; D: .; DNA: TGTGCCAGCAAACCGTGGGGGTTCGACACCGGGGAGCTGTTTTTT; CDR3: CASKPWGFDTGELFF
size: .; J: TRBJ2-7; V: TRBV27; D: TRBD2; DNA: TGTGGGGCGGGGGGGACGAGTGAGCAGTACTTC; CDR3: CGAGGTSEQYF
size: once; J: TRBJ1-2; V: TRBV27; D: .; DNA: TGTGCCAGCAGTTTATTAGGGGGAAGTCCCTATGGCTACACCTTC; CDR3: CASSLLGGSPYGYTF
size: .; J: TRBJ2-2; V: TRBV6-5; D: .; DNA: TGTGCCAGCAGTTACTCTGGGGCCGGGCCTACGAACACCGGGGAGCTGTTTTTT; CDR3: CASSYSGAGPTNTGELFF
size: many; J: TRBJ2-3; V: TRBV5-5; D: .; DNA: TGTGCCAGCAGCGGGATGAGCGGCGAGACGCAGTATTTT; CDR3: CASSGMSGETQYF
size: few; J: TRBJ2-1; V: TRBV11-1; D: TRBD2; DNA: TGTGCCAGCACCAATAAAGGGGATAGCGGGAGGGCTCATTACAATGAGCAGTTCTTC; CDR3: CASTNKGDSGRAHYNEQFF
size: .; J: TRBJ2-7; V: TRBV7-2; D: TRBD2; DNA: TGTGCCAGCAGCCAACGACTAGCGGGAGGCGAGCAGTACTTC; CDR3: CASSQRLAGGEQYF
size: few; J: TRBJ1-2; V: TRBV20-1; D: TRBD1; DNA: TGCAGTGCTCACCGGGACAGCACTAACTATGGCTACACCTTC; CDR3: CSAHRDSTNYGYTF
size: .; J: TRBJ2-2; V: TRBV2; D: TRBD1; DNA: TGTGCCAGCAGGGAATGGGACAGAGGCACCGGGGAGCTGTTTTTT; CDR3: CASREWDRGTGELFF
size: .; J: TRBJ2-1; V: TRBV7-9; D: .; DNA: TGTGCCAGCAGCTTAGCCTGGGGGCGGAATGAGCAGTTCTTC; CDR3: CASSLAWGRNEQFF
size: .; J: TRBJ2-3; V: TRBV5-1; D: TRBD2; DNA: TGCGCCAGCGGATATAGCGGGAGCGGCACAGATACGCAGTATTTT; CDR3: CASGYSGSGTDTQYF
size: .; J: TRBJ2-7; V: TRBV7-3; D: .; DNA: TGTGCCAGCAGCTCCGGACTTCTCCTAACCTCCTACGAGCAGTACTTC; CDR3: CASSSGLLLTSYEQYF
size: few; J: TRBJ1-2; V: TRBV18; D: TRBD1; DNA: TGTGCCAGCTCACCAGAGGGACAGGGCCTCTATGGCTACACCTTC; CDR3: CASSPEGQGLYGYTF
size: many; J: TRBJ2-5; V: TRBV12-3/TRBV12-4; D: .; DNA: TGTGCCAGCAGTTTAGCGCTCCCCAATCCAAGGGCGGAGACCCAGTACTTC; CDR3: CASSLALPNPRAETQYF
size: .; J: TRBJ1-5; V: TRBV4-3; D: .; DNA: TGCGCCAGCAGCCAAGAAAGGCTATCTAATAGCAATCAGCCCCAGCATTTT; CDR3: CASSQERLSNSNQPQHF
size: few; J: TRBJ1-2; V: TRBV5-6; D: TRBD1; DNA: TGTGCCAGCAGCTTCGGACAGGACTATGGCTACACCTTC; CDR3: CASSFGQDYGYTF
size: .; J: TRBJ2-3; V: TRBV14; D: TRBD2; DNA: TGTGCCAGCAGCCAGAGGCCCATAGCGGGACTCCGCACAGATACGCAGTATTTT; CDR3: CASSQRPIAGLRTDTQYF
size: .; J: TRBJ1-2; V: TRBV29-1; D: .; DNA: TGCAGCGTTGGAAGGTGGGGGAATTTACTCGGCTACACCTTC; CDR3: CSVGRWGNLLGYTF
size: few; J: TRBJ2-4; V: TRBV3-1; D: .; DNA: TGTGCCAGCAGCCACAGACAGATAGCCAAAAACATTCAGTACTTC; CDR3: CASSHRQIAKNIQYF
size: .; J: TRBJ2-1; V: TRBV7-9; D: .; DNA: TGTGCCAGCAGCTTAGGGTTGAAGGGGGTAAATAATGAGCAGTTCTTC; CDR3: CASSLGLKGVNNEQFF
size: .; J: TRBJ1-5; V: TRBV7-2; D: TRBD1; DNA: TGTGCCAGCAGTTGGGACAGGAGGTTCAATCAGCCCCAGCATTTT; CDR3: CASSWDRRFNQPQHF
size: few; J: TRBJ2-2; V: TRBV27; D: .; DNA: TGTGCCAGCAGTTTCCTAAGGGGCCTGAACACCGGGGAGCTGTTTTTT; CDR3: CASSFLRGLNTGELFF
size: few; J: TRBJ2-1; V: TRBV29-1; D: .; DNA: TGCAGCGTTGAGCGGTTAGCGGTTCAGTTCTTC; CDR3: CSVERLAVQFF
size: many; J: TRBJ2-2; V: TRBV28; D: TRBD2; DNA: TGTGCCAGCGCCAGACTAGCGGGAGGTCACGGGGAGCTGTTTTTT; CDR3: CASARLAGGHGELFF
size: many; J: TRBJ2-7; V: TRBV6-1; D: .; DNA: TGTGCCAGCAGTGCCTGGGGACGTCGTACCTACGAGCAGTACTTC; CDR3: CASSAWGRRTYEQYF
size: few; J: TRBJ2-1; V: TRBV10-3; D: .; DNA: TGTGCCATTAGGGTGGAGAGCTCCTACAATGAGCAGTTCTTC; CDR3: CAIRVESSYNEQFF
size: few; J: TRBJ2-3; V: TRBV18; D: .; DNA: TGTGCCAGCTCACCACCGACGGGGAGACTCACAGATACGCAGTATTTT; CDR3: CASSPPTGRLTDTQYF
size: many; J: TRBJ2-1; V: TRBV7-2; D: TRBD2; DNA: TGTGCCAGCAGCGGAACCGGGACTAGCGGGAGTGAGCAGTTCTTC; CDR3: CASSGTGTSGSEQFF
size: .; J: TRBJ1-1; V: TRBV30; D: TRBD1; DNA: TGTGCCTGGAGAAACAGGGGGTCGAACACTGAAGCTTTCTTT; CDR3: CAWRNRGSNTEAFF
size: .; J: TRBJ2-1; V: TRBV19; D: TRBD1; DNA: TGTGCCAGTAGCCTAGACAGGGCTACTCTCATAGAGCAGTTCTTC; CDR3: CASSLDRATLIEQFF
size: .; J: TRBJ2-3; V: TRBV20-1; D: TRBD1; DNA: TGCAGTGCTATGGGACAGGGATTAGATACGCAGTATTTT; CDR3: CSAMGQGLDTQYF
size: many; J: TRBJ2-7; V: TRBV7-2; D: TRBD1; DNA: TGTGCCAGCAGCTTAGGGGCCGGGACAGCCTCCTACGAGCAGTACTTC; CDR3: CASSLGAGTASYEQYF
size: .; J: TRBJ2-7; V: TRBV12-3/TRBV12-4; D: TRBD1; DNA: TGTGCCAGCAGTTATCTGGACAGGGGCTACGAGCAGTACTTC; CDR3: CASSYLDRGYEQYF
size: .; J: TRBJ2-1; V: TRBV7-3; D: .; DNA: TGTGCCAGCAGCTTAGGCAGATGGGATGAGCAGTTCTTC; CDR3: CASSLGRWDEQFF
size: few; J: TRBJ1-2; V: TRBV28; D: .; DNA: TGTGCCAGCAGTTTAAGTCGTCCAGGGGAGGGCTATGGCTACACCTTC; CDR3: CASSLSRPGEGYGYTF
size: .; J: TRBJ2-7; V: TRBV20-1; D: .; DNA: TGCAGTGCTAGACCTACCCGGTTAGGGGGGGACCACTCCTACGAGCAGTACTTC; CDR3: CSARPTRLGGDHSYEQYF
size: .; J: TRBJ2-2; V: TRBV6-1; D: .; DNA: TGTGCCAGCAGATTCCAGGTGTCGGGAACCGGGGAGCTGTTTTTT; CDR3: CASRFQVSGTGELFF
size: few; J: TRBJ2-7; V: TRBV19; D: TRBD2; DNA: TGTGCCAGCGGACCGGGACTAGCGGGAGGGCCCGAGCAGTACTTC; CDR3: CASGPGLAGGPEQYF
size: .; J: TRBJ2-3; V: TRBV9; D: .; DNA: TGTGCCAGCAGCCTAACAATAGCAGATACGCAGTATTTT; CDR3: CASSLTIADTQYF
size: .; J: TRBJ2-7; V: TRBV25-1; D: .; DNA: TGTGCCAGCAGTGATCGGGGCGACTACGAGCAGTACTTC; CDR3: CASSDRGDYEQYF
size: few; J: TRBJ2-1; V: TRBV20-1; D: .; DNA: TGCAGTGTACTGCCCCATGAGCAGTTCTTC; CDR3: CSVLPHEQFF
size: .; J: TRBJ2-2; V: TRBV2; D: TRBD2; DNA: TGTGCCACTCCCCGACTAGCGGGGAACACCGGGGAGCTGTTTTTT; CDR3: CATPRLAGNTGELFF
size: .; J: TRBJ1-4; V: TRBV12-3/TRBV12-4; D: TRBD1; DNA: TGTGCCAGCAGTTTAAATATGGGGACAGCCAATGAAAAACTGTTTTTT; CDR3: CASSLNMGTANEKLFF